Only a few counts were recorded for the clone carrying this TCR beta chain. Its antigen is still unknown. When naive CD8 T cells were sorted, they were gated as CD8+CD4-CCR7+CD45RA+. The entry originates in a study of molecular identifiers for immune sequencing clone quantification. Study-wide results and caveats: Effector cells had over 99% of their molecules in clones above 20 RNA copies, while naive cells had under 1%.

V lost 5 bases and J lost 4, with 15 bases in between. Germline V gene lookup returns CDR1 LNHDA and CDR2 SQIVND (reference sequence). The CDR3 is made up of 15 amino acids. Previously described methods with listed TCR primers produced the bulk TCR libraries. TCRdb used MiXCR to reprocess the PCR reads, holding one entry per CDR3 protein. The sample has some 650,000 distinct CDR3 sequences, just under 20% seen once. This TCR was sampled from a human donor in good health. Some libraries in this study had Jurkat cell RNA spiked in. V gene TRBV19 combines with J gene TRBJ2-1, with D perhaps matching TRBD1 (5 bases). What was sequenced was naive CD8+ T cells from blood, with Jurkat cell RNA spiked in. The subset is: FACS-sorted CD8+CD4-CCR7+CD45RA+ naive T cells. In nucleotides, the CDR3 is TGTGCCAGTAGTGCCGGACATGGATTATACAATGAGCAGTTCTTC. Translation gives CASSAGHGLYNEQFF.